These T cell receptor beta chains were read from a single sample in a study of T cell clones after liver transplantation. Generated by immunoSEQ multiplex PCR, the TCRdb table keeps only in-frame clones and is missing some. The repertoire holds some 110,000 clones, with roughly nine tenths as singletons. This material consisted of CD4+ T cells from blood, taken 12 months after liver transplant. These receptors were obtained from a human patient who received a liver transplant. T cells may partly derive from the graft donor. CDR3s include the opening cysteine and the closing phenylalanine or tryptophan. The D gene is left open where the match is weak. Clone size is given for some rows only: seen once, a few or many times, or a class if the clone is expanded.

>TRBJ2-7|TRBD2|TRBV13|once
TGTGCCAGCAAACTTACCCGTTTGGGGAGCCGGGGAGGGACCTACGAGCAGTACTTC
CASKLTRLGSRGGTYEQYF
>TRBJ2-5|.|TRBV6-6|.
TGTGCCAGCAGTTACGGCGGGTCCGGGGAGACCCAGTACTTC
CASSYGGSGETQYF
>TRBJ1-2|.|TRBV6-1|.
TGTGCCAGCATCCCTCAGGGGTCTGGTGGCTACACCTTC
CASIPQGSGGYTF
>TRBJ2-5|.|TRBV10-2|once
TGCGCCAGCAGTGTTGGGGGAGAGGAGACCCAGTACTTC
CASSVGGEETQYF
>TRBJ1-2|.|TRBV28|.
TGTGCCAGCAGCAAGACAGTTAACTATGGCTACACCTTC
CASSKTVNYGYTF
>TRBJ1-2|TRBD1|TRBV28|.
TGTGCCAGCAGTTCCACAGGGGGTAACTATGGCTACACCTTC
CASSSTGGNYGYTF
>TRBJ1-2|.|TRBV5-1|.
TGCGCCAGCCGCCTGGCAGATAACTATGGCTACACCTTC
CASRLADNYGYTF
>TRBJ2-1|TRBD2|TRBV5-8|.
TGTGCCAGCAGCTCCTCGCGTACTAGCGAGTACAATGAGCAGTTCTTC
CASSSSRTSEYNEQFF
>TRBJ2-5|TRBD2|TRBV4-3|.
TGCGCCAGCAGCCAAGACGGACTAGCGGAAGAGACCCAGTACTTC
CASSQDGLAEETQYF
>TRBJ1-2|.|TRBV21-1|.
TGTGCCAGCATCCGTGGGGCAGGCTATGGCTACACCTTC
CASIRGAGYGYTF
>TRBJ2-7|.|TRBV19|.
TGTGCCAGTAGTACCCATGGCGGGGGCGAGTACTTC
CASSTHGGGEYF
>TRBJ1-2|.|TRBV5-1|.
TGCGCCAGCAGCTTGGTGGCAGGTGGGTCCTATGGCTACACCTTC
CASSLVAGGSYGYTF
>TRBJ2-1|TRBD1|TRBV18|once
TGTGCCAGCTCATACACAGGACAGGAGACGCAGTTCTTC
CASSYTGQETQFF
>TRBJ2-7|TRBD1|TRBV5-6|.
TGTGCCAGCAGCAGGGGGCTGGGCTCCTACGAGCAGTACTTC
CASSRGLGSYEQYF
>TRBJ2-5|.|TRBV5-4|.
TGTGCCAGCAGCTTGAATCGACGGGGTGGGGAGACCCAGTACTTC
CASSLNRRGGETQYF
>TRBJ1-1|TRBD1|TRBV27|.
TGTGCCAGCAGTTCCGGAGGGACAGGGGTCCGGGGAACTGAAGCTTTCTTT
CASSSGGTGVRGTEAFF
>TRBJ2-4|.|TRBV28|.
TGTGCCACGACCGGGGCGGAAATCAAAAACATTCAGTACTTC
CATTGAEIKNIQYF
>TRBJ1-2|TRBD1|TRBV29-1|once
TGCAGCGTCCATTTGGGACAGGGGGAGATAGGTAATGGCTACACCTTC
CSVHLGQGEIGNGYTF
>TRBJ2-3|TRBD1|TRBV5-1|.
TGCGCCAGCGCACAGGGGGGCACAGATACGCAGTATTTT
CASAQGGTDTQYF
>TRBJ1-5|TRBD1|TRBV28|.
TGTGCCAGTAGAGACAGGGCCAATCAGCCCCAGCATTTT
CASRDRANQPQHF
>TRBJ1-3|.|TRBV25-1|once
TGTGCCAGCGGTCGGGGTGCCGGAAACACCATATATTTT
CASGRGAGNTIYF
>TRBJ2-7|TRBD1|TRBV19|.
TGTGCCAGTAGTATAGGACAGGGCTCCTACGAGCAGTACTTC
CASSIGQGSYEQYF
>TRBJ2-3|TRBD2|TRBV4-2|once
TGTGCCACCATAGCGGGACAAGGAGATACGCAGTATTTT
CATIAGQGDTQYF
>TRBJ2-7|TRBD2|TRBV7-6|.
TGTGCCAGCAGCCTGGGAGCGGGATATTCGTACGAGCAGTACTTC
CASSLGAGYSYEQYF
>TRBJ2-2|TRBD2|TRBV7-9|once
TGTGCCAGCAGCTTAGATGCGGCGGGAGTTAACACCGGGGAGCTGTTTTTT
CASSLDAAGVNTGELFF
>TRBJ1-1|TRBD1|TRBV29-1|.
TGCAGCGCTTCGACAGGGACTAACACTGAAGCTTTCTTT
CSASTGTNTEAFF
>TRBJ2-3|.|TRBV10-3|.
TGTGCCAGCAGCTTAGCGGACAAGGGGGATACGCAGTATTTT
CASSLADKGDTQYF
>TRBJ2-1|TRBD2|TRBV2|.
TGTGCCAGCAGTCGGACTAGCGGCAATGAGCAGTTCTTC
CASSRTSGNEQFF
>TRBJ2-5|.|TRBV5-1|.
TGCGCCAGCAGCTTTGGTCCGGGGGCGCGAGAGACCCAGTACTTC
CASSFGPGARETQYF
>TRBJ2-7|TRBD1|TRBV4-1|.
TGCGCCAGCAGCCAACTCTTGACAGGGAATTCCTACGAGCAGTACTTC
CASSQLLTGNSYEQYF
>TRBJ2-7|TRBD2|TRBV2|.
TGTGCCAGCAGTAGCGGGAGCGCAACCTACGAGCAGTACTTC
CASSSGSATYEQYF
>TRBJ1-2|.|TRBV29-1|once
TGCAGCGCCGTCGGTGGTAGTGGTGGCTACACCTTC
CSAVGGSGGYTF
>TRBJ1-2|TRBD1|TRBV28|.
TGTGCCAGCAGTACTGGACAGGGCTATGGCTACACCTTC
CASSTGQGYGYTF
>TRBJ2-7|.|TRBV11-2|.
TGTGCCAGCAGCTTATCTTTGGACACGAACTACGAGCAGTACTTC
CASSLSLDTNYEQYF
>TRBJ2-5|.|TRBV6-5|.
TGTGCCAGCAGTCGACTGGAGACCCAGTACTTC
CASSRLETQYF
>TRBJ2-3|TRBD1|TRBV7-9|.
TGTGCCAGCAGCTTAGGGGTCGGCGTGACAGGGGGCAGGAATACGCAGTATTTT
CASSLGVGVTGGRNTQYF
>TRBJ2-1|.|TRBV27|.
TGTGCCAGCAGTTCTGGGGGGAGCCCCCACAATGAGCAGTTCTTC
CASSSGGSPHNEQFF
>TRBJ2-6|.|TRBV5-1|.
TGCGCCAGCAGCTCGTTGATCTTTGCTGGGGCCAACGTCCTGACTTTC
CASSSLIFAGANVLTF
>TRBJ2-4|.|TRBV7-9|.
TGTGCCAGCAGCTTTTCCCAACACATTCAGTACTTC
CASSFSQHIQYF
>TRBJ2-1|TRBD1|TRBV7-2|.
TGTGCCAGCAGCAATACAGGGGGCTCCTACAATGAGCAGTTCTTC
CASSNTGGSYNEQFF
>TRBJ2-1|TRBD2|TRBV29-1|.
TGCAGCGCTTTAGGACTAGCGGGAGGGCCGAGTGGTAATGAGCAGTTCTTC
CSALGLAGGPSGNEQFF
>TRBJ2-6|TRBD1|TRBV27|.
TGTGCCAGCAGTTTGTCGACAGGGGTCGGGGCCAACGTCCTGACTTTC
CASSLSTGVGANVLTF
>TRBJ2-1|TRBD1|TRBV5-6|few
TGTGCCAGCAGCTTGGTTGGGACAGGGGGCCATGAGCAGTTCTTC
CASSLVGTGGHEQFF
>TRBJ2-3|TRBD1|TRBV5-6|.
TGTGCCAGCAGCACCCAGACAGGGTTAATAGATACGCAGTATTTT
CASSTQTGLIDTQYF
>TRBJ2-2|TRBD2|TRBV4-2|few
TGTGCCAGCAGCCAGGGTGCTAGCGGGAGGCCCGGGGAGCTGTTTTTT
CASSQGASGRPGELFF
>TRBJ2-2|.|TRBV6-6|.
TGTGCCAGCAGTTGGGGGGGCGCGGGCACCGGGGAGCTGTTTTTT
CASSWGGAGTGELFF
>TRBJ2-5|.|TRBV4-2|.
TGTGCCAGCAGCCAAGATCGGACGGGACCTAAGGGGACCCAGTACTTC
CASSQDRTGPKGTQYF
>TRBJ1-5|.|TRBV19|.
TGTGCCAGTAGTCGGACCACGGGGAGCAATCAGCCCCAGCATTTT
CASSRTTGSNQPQHF
>TRBJ2-1|.|TRBV7-2|.
TGTGCCAGCAGCTCCGTGGGCTACAATGAGCAGTTCTTC
CASSSVGYNEQFF
>TRBJ2-5|.|TRBV23-1|.
TGCGCCAGCAGTCAATGTTTGAGCGGGCTCCCCTGGGAGACCCAGTACTTC
CASSQCLSGLPWETQYF
>TRBJ1-2|.|TRBV9|.
TGTGCCAGCAGCGTCGACCCTACCGTCCCTTATGGCTACACCTTC
CASSVDPTVPYGYTF
>TRBJ1-2|.|TRBV5-5|once
TGTGCCAGCAGCTTGGCGCCACAGACTAACTATGGCTACACCTTC
CASSLAPQTNYGYTF
>TRBJ2-1|TRBD2|TRBV27|.
TGTGCCAGCAGTTTTGATCTAGCGGGAGTTCAGAATGAGCAGTTCTTC
CASSFDLAGVQNEQFF
>TRBJ2-3|TRBD2|TRBV5-4|.
TGTGCCAGCAGCTTAGCGGGAGGGACGGTGACAGATACGCAGTATTTT
CASSLAGGTVTDTQYF
>TRBJ2-7|.|TRBV11-2|few
TGTGCCAGCAGCTCAGGTGGGCGGGGCACAGTTGAGTACTTC
CASSSGGRGTVEYF
>TRBJ2-7|.|TRBV21-1|.
TGTGCCAGCAGCAAAACATACGACAAGCCGTTAATCTTTTGGGAGTTGGAGCAGTACTTC
CASSKTYDKPLIFWELEQYF
>TRBJ2-5|.|TRBV5-8|few
TGTGCCAGCAGCTTGATGGCCCGGCAAGAGACCCAGTACTTC
CASSLMARQETQYF